This T cell receptor (beta chain) derives from a study of regulatory T cells in long-lasting Graves disease. This CDR3 region has 16 residues. J lost 6 bases, V lost 1 base, and 4 bases had no gene match. Germline V gene sequence: CDR1 SGHTA, CDR2 FQGNSA. Construction of TCR beta libraries relied on iRepertoire HTBI primers and on Arm-PCR targeting CDR3 regions. One entry per CDR3 protein results from TCRdb running MiXCR on the multiplex PCR reads. The repertoire has around 340,000 distinct CDR3 sequences, about 20% of them found once; the top ten carry roughly 27%. Study-level findings and limits: Persistent patients had a count of shared public clonotypes (over 2,500) that exceeded that of new patients (roughly 1,000).

Time point: persistent/refractory GD, antithyroid drugs over 5 years with positive TRAb. RNA extracted from PBMCs served as the sequencing template. This clonotype occurred many times. The antigen is undetermined. This material consisted of peripheral blood mononuclear cells (PBMCs), taken when the disease was refractory, from a patient treated with antithyroid drugs. The chain uses TRBV7-2 and TRBJ1-6; 9 nucleotides agree with TRBD1. This receptor was identified in a female donor with Graves disease. The CDR3 reads CASSLVGQGVNSPLHF. As DNA, the CDR3 is TGTGCCAGCAGCTTAGTGGGACAGGGAGTTAATTCACCCCTCCACTTT.